This TCR beta chain was documented in a study of human T cells and chemical hapten exposure. The wider study: Small pooled library volume differences mainly caused per-sample TCR yield variation.

This clonotype was counted ten times or more. Time point of the sample: healthy volunteer bleed at 6 weeks. Unfractionated whole blood was the source of the extracted total RNA. The study used a library that attached unique molecular identifiers to individual cDNA molecules. From the RACE reads, TCRdb called clonotypes with MiXCR, one entry per CDR3 protein. This sample has 50,000 to 70,000 distinct CDR3 sequences, with 5.5% to 7.5% found just once. Source material: whole blood. The receptor was derived from a female donor in good health. Some clones in this sample may be carry-over from other donors' samples.

CDR3 protein: CASSFKGRIGETQYF. The CDR3 nucleotides are TGTGCCAGCAGTTTCAAGGGGAGGATTGGGGAGACCCAGTACTTC. The chain combines TRBV28 with TRBJ2-5; D is possibly TRBD2 (6 bases). The CDR3 runs 15 residues. The germline CDR1 and CDR2 sequences are MDHEN and SYDVKM. V was clipped by 3 bases and J by 5 bases, with 16 bases between them.